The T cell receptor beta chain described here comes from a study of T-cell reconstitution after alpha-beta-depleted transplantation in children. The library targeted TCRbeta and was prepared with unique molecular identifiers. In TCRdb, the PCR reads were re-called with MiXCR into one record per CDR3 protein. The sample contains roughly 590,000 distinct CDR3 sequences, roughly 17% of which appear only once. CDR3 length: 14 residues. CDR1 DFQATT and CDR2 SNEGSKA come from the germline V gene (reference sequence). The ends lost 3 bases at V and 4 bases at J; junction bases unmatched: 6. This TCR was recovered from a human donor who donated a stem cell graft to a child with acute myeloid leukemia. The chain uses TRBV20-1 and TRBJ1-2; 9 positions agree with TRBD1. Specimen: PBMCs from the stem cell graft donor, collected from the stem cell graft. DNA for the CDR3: TGCAGTGCTAGGGGAGGACAGGGGACCTATGGCTACACCTTC. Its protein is CSARGGQGTYGYTF.